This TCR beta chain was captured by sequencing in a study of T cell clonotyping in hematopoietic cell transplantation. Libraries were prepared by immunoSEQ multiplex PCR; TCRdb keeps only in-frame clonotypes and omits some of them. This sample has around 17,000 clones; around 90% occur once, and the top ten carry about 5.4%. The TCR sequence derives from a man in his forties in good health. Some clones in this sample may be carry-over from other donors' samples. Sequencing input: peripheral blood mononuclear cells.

DNA for the CDR3: TGCGCCAGCACCGCTGGGACAGGGAACACCGGGGAGCTGTTTTTT. This translates into CASTAGTGNTGELFF. The chain combines TRBV5-1 with TRBJ2-2, with 8 nucleotides matching TRBD1. This CDR3 has 15 amino acids. Germline trimming cut 6 bases from V and 1 base from J; bases unmatched to any gene: 5. CDR1 is SGHRS and CDR2 is YFSETQ in the germline V gene.